The rows below give T cell receptor beta chains drawn from one sample of a study of CD8 T cells in Susac syndrome. One entry per CDR3 protein, called by TCRdb with MiXCR from the immunoSEQ multiplex PCR reads. The data show around 200,000 distinct CDR3 sequences, 92% seen once. Sequenced input: CD8+ T cells from PBMCs. The receptors were gathered from a human donor with multiple sclerosis. CDR3s include the opening cysteine and the closing phenylalanine or tryptophan. The order of the fields is V gene, J gene, D gene, clone size, CDR3 protein, CDR3 DNA. A D gene is named only where the DNA matches it firmly. Not every row has a clone size; where given, it reads once, few, many or a size class.

V gene: TRBV9; J gene: TRBJ2-7; D gene: NA; clone size: NA; CDR3 protein: CASSVTASSYEQYF; CDR3 DNA: TGTGCCAGCAGCGTAACAGCTAGCTCCTACGAGCAGTACTTC
V gene: TRBV11-1; J gene: TRBJ2-1; D gene: NA; clone size: once; CDR3 protein: CASSPTVDSPDEQFF; CDR3 DNA: TGTGCCAGCAGCCCGACGGTAGACTCACCCGATGAGCAGTTCTTC
V gene: TRBV10-3; J gene: TRBJ2-5; D gene: TRBD2; clone size: NA; CDR3 protein: CAISEPGLAGAVETQYF; CDR3 DNA: TGTGCCATCAGTGAACCGGGACTAGCGGGAGCCGTGGAGACCCAGTACTTC
V gene: TRBV7-9; J gene: TRBJ2-7; D gene: NA; clone size: NA; CDR3 protein: CASSPEQGYEQYF; CDR3 DNA: TGTGCCAGCAGCCCAGAACAGGGCTACGAGCAGTACTTC
V gene: TRBV4-1; J gene: TRBJ1-5; D gene: NA; clone size: NA; CDR3 protein: CASSQEAGNQPQHF; CDR3 DNA: TGCGCCAGCAGCCAAGAGGCAGGGAATCAGCCCCAGCATTTT
V gene: TRBV29-1; J gene: TRBJ2-2; D gene: NA; clone size: NA; CDR3 protein: CSVVFRDISNTGELFF; CDR3 DNA: TGCAGCGTTGTTTTTCGGGACATTTCGAACACCGGGGAGCTGTTTTTT
V gene: TRBV4-3; J gene: TRBJ2-6; D gene: NA; clone size: NA; CDR3 protein: CASSQDILFSGANVLTF; CDR3 DNA: TGCGCCAGCAGCCAAGATATACTGTTCTCTGGGGCCAACGTCCTGACTTTC
V gene: TRBV7-8; J gene: TRBJ2-7; D gene: NA; clone size: once; CDR3 protein: CASSLVSSHIYEQYF; CDR3 DNA: TGTGCCAGCAGCTTAGTAAGTAGCCATATCTACGAGCAGTACTTC
V gene: TRBV15; J gene: TRBJ2-2; D gene: TRBD2; clone size: NA; CDR3 protein: CATSRDRLAGNTGELFF; CDR3 DNA: TGTGCCACCAGCAGAGATCGACTAGCTGGGAACACCGGGGAGCTGTTTTTT
V gene: TRBV7-9; J gene: TRBJ2-1; D gene: NA; clone size: NA; CDR3 protein: CASSSRRAFNEQFF; CDR3 DNA: TGTGCCAGCAGCTCCCGGCGGGCTTTTAATGAGCAGTTCTTC
V gene: TRBV19; J gene: TRBJ1-5; D gene: TRBD1; clone size: NA; CDR3 protein: CASSMEGANQPQHF; CDR3 DNA: TGTGCCAGTAGTATGGAGGGGGCCAATCAGCCCCAGCATTTT
V gene: TRBV19; J gene: TRBJ1-5; D gene: NA; clone size: NA; CDR3 protein: CASSPWGGGNQPQHF; CDR3 DNA: TGTGCCAGTAGTCCATGGGGAGGGGGAAATCAGCCCCAGCATTTT
V gene: TRBV2; J gene: TRBJ2-3; D gene: TRBD2; clone size: NA; CDR3 protein: CASIKGGRSTDTQYF; CDR3 DNA: TGTGCCAGCATCAAGGGAGGGAGAAGCACAGATACGCAGTATTTT
V gene: TRBV19; J gene: TRBJ1-5; D gene: TRBD1; clone size: once; CDR3 protein: CASTPGQINQPQHF; CDR3 DNA: TGTGCCAGTACACCGGGACAGATAAATCAGCCCCAGCATTTT
V gene: TRBV20-1; J gene: TRBJ2-1; D gene: TRBD2; clone size: NA; CDR3 protein: CSARGTSGGRGEQFF; CDR3 DNA: TGCAGTGCTAGGGGGACTAGCGGGGGAAGGGGTGAGCAGTTCTTC
V gene: TRBV7-9; J gene: TRBJ2-2; D gene: TRBD2; clone size: NA; CDR3 protein: CASSRGGVTGELFF; CDR3 DNA: TGTGCCAGCAGTCGCGGGGGGGTCACCGGGGAGCTGTTTTTT
V gene: TRBV6-6; J gene: TRBJ1-5; D gene: NA; clone size: once; CDR3 protein: CASSYSGSRQPQHF; CDR3 DNA: TGTGCCAGCAGTTATTCCGGGTCAAGGCAGCCCCAGCATTTT
V gene: TRBV4-1; J gene: TRBJ1-4; D gene: NA; clone size: NA; CDR3 protein: CASSQEGIAGDGRGKLFF; CDR3 DNA: TGCGCCAGCAGCCAAGAGGGGATCGCCGGGGACGGCAGGGGAAAACTGTTTTTT
V gene: TRBV7-2; J gene: TRBJ2-1; D gene: TRBD2; clone size: NA; CDR3 protein: CASTPPGLAGTSYNEQFF; CDR3 DNA: TGTGCCAGCACCCCGCCGGGACTAGCGGGCACTTCCTACAATGAGCAGTTCTTC
V gene: TRBV13; J gene: TRBJ2-1; D gene: NA; clone size: NA; CDR3 protein: CASSSTGEYEQFF; CDR3 DNA: TGTGCCAGCAGCTCGACTGGTGAATATGAGCAGTTCTTC
V gene: TRBV25-1; J gene: TRBJ2-7; D gene: NA; clone size: few; CDR3 protein: CASMGFTYEQYF; CDR3 DNA: TGTGCCAGCATGGGCTTTACCTACGAGCAGTACTTC
V gene: TRBV7-2; J gene: TRBJ2-7; D gene: NA; clone size: NA; CDR3 protein: CASSFFPDYEQYF; CDR3 DNA: TGTGCCAGCAGCTTTTTCCCGGACTACGAGCAGTACTTC
V gene: TRBV7-7; J gene: TRBJ2-1; D gene: TRBD2; clone size: NA; CDR3 protein: CASSLVLAGYNEQFF; CDR3 DNA: TGTGCTAGCAGCTTAGTACTAGCGGGATACAATGAGCAGTTCTTC
V gene: TRBV7-8; J gene: TRBJ2-1; D gene: TRBD2; clone size: NA; CDR3 protein: CASSPLAGENEQFF; CDR3 DNA: TGTGCCAGCAGCCCCTTAGCGGGAGAGAATGAGCAGTTCTTC
V gene: TRBV6-6; J gene: TRBJ2-7; D gene: NA; clone size: NA; CDR3 protein: CASSLRDGSYEQYF; CDR3 DNA: TGTGCCAGTTCCCTACGGGACGGCTCCTACGAGCAGTACTTC
V gene: TRBV2; J gene: TRBJ1-3; D gene: NA; clone size: NA; CDR3 protein: CASSPQVQEIGNTIYF; CDR3 DNA: TGTGCCAGCAGCCCACAGGTTCAAGAAATTGGAAACACCATATATTTT
V gene: TRBV28; J gene: TRBJ2-4; D gene: TRBD2; clone size: NA; CDR3 protein: CASSLRSSGGIVGSKNIQYF; CDR3 DNA: TGTGCCAGCAGTTTACGGTCTAGCGGGGGGATTGTTGGGTCCAAAAACATTCAGTACTTC
V gene: TRBV5-4; J gene: TRBJ1-1; D gene: NA; clone size: once; CDR3 protein: CASRPGGDTEAFF; CDR3 DNA: TGTGCCAGCAGACCGGGGGGGGACACTGAAGCTTTCTTT
V gene: TRBV10-3; J gene: TRBJ1-1; D gene: NA; clone size: NA; CDR3 protein: CAIRKDSLNTEAFF; CDR3 DNA: TGTGCCATCAGAAAGGACAGCCTGAACACTGAAGCTTTCTTT
V gene: TRBV6-2/TRBV6-3; J gene: TRBJ1-6; D gene: NA; clone size: NA; CDR3 protein: CASSGRGVLSSYNSPLHF; CDR3 DNA: TGTGCCAGCAGTGGACGGGGGGTCCTAAGCTCCTATAATTCACCCCTCCACTTT
V gene: TRBV13; J gene: TRBJ1-3; D gene: NA; clone size: NA; CDR3 protein: CASLQGRSGNTIYF; CDR3 DNA: TGTGCCAGCCTCCAGGGCCGCTCTGGAAACACCATATATTTT
V gene: TRBV29-1; J gene: TRBJ2-7; D gene: TRBD2; clone size: NA; CDR3 protein: CSGSGTNPYEQYF; CDR3 DNA: TGCAGCGGTTCCGGGACTAACCCGTACGAGCAGTACTTC
V gene: TRBV23-1; J gene: TRBJ2-4; D gene: NA; clone size: NA; CDR3 protein: CASVEPKLNIQYF; CDR3 DNA: TGCGCCAGCGTTGAACCAAAATTAAACATTCAGTACTTC
V gene: TRBV6-5; J gene: TRBJ1-1; D gene: NA; clone size: NA; CDR3 protein: CASMPQGLDTEAFF; CDR3 DNA: TGTGCCAGCATGCCACAGGGCTTGGACACTGAAGCTTTCTTT
V gene: TRBV4-1; J gene: TRBJ2-3; D gene: NA; clone size: NA; CDR3 protein: CASSQVNSLADTQYF; CDR3 DNA: TGCGCCAGCAGCCAAGTTAATAGTTTGGCAGATACGCAGTATTTT
V gene: TRBV5-6; J gene: TRBJ2-7; D gene: NA; clone size: NA; CDR3 protein: CASSLWPSSYEQYF; CDR3 DNA: TGTGCCAGCAGCTTGTGGCCGAGCTCCTACGAGCAGTACTTC
V gene: TRBV4-3; J gene: TRBJ2-3; D gene: NA; clone size: NA; CDR3 protein: CASGSGIASDTQYF; CDR3 DNA: TGCGCCAGCGGTTCCGGGATCGCTTCAGATACGCAGTATTTT
V gene: TRBV25-1; J gene: TRBJ2-7; D gene: NA; clone size: once; CDR3 protein: CASQVWGDRGEQYF; CDR3 DNA: TGTGCCAGCCAGGTGTGGGGCGACCGGGGCGAGCAGTACTTC
V gene: TRBV10-1; J gene: TRBJ2-2; D gene: NA; clone size: once; CDR3 protein: CASSEDTYTGELFF; CDR3 DNA: TGCGCCAGCAGTGAGGACACTTACACCGGGGAGCTGTTTTTT
V gene: TRBV4-1; J gene: TRBJ1-2; D gene: NA; clone size: NA; CDR3 protein: CASSQPDFGYTF; CDR3 DNA: TGCGCCAGCAGCCAACCAGATTTTGGCTACACCTTC